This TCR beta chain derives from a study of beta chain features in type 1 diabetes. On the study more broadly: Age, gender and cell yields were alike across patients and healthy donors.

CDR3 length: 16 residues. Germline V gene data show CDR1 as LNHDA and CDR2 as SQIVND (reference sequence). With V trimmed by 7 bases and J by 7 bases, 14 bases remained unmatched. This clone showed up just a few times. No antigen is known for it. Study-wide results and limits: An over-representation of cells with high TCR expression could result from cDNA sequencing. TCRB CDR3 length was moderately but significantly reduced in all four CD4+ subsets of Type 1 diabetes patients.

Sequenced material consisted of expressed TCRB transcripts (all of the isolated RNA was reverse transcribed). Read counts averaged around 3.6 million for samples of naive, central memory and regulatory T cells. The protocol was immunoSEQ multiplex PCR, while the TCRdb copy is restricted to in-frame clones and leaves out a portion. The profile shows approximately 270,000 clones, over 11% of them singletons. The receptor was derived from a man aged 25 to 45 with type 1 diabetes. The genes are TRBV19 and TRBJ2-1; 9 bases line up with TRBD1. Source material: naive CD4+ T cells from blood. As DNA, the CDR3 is TGTGCCAGTACCCGGGGGGACAGGGCTTTTGGAAATGAGCAGTTCTTC. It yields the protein CASTRGDRAFGNEQFF.